A single sample gave rise to the 20 T cell receptor beta chains below, sequenced in a study of PD-1 blockade in classical Hodgkin lymphoma. Each and every patient relapsed after autologous stem cell transplantation, and patients got differing brentuximab vedotin exposure. Measured with immunoSEQ multiplex PCR; TCRdb has only the in-frame clones, and not every one. Here the sample spans 12,000 or so clones, 80% being singletons. The source material was peripheral blood mononuclear cells (PBMCs), sampled at baseline. These receptors were obtained from a human donor with classical Hodgkin lymphoma.

The chain is built from TRBV29-1 and TRBJ2-7; no reliable D call. Trimming took off 4 bases at V and 3 bases at J, with 10 bases between the two ends. This CDR3 has 12 residues. Per germline, CDR1 SQVTM and CDR2 ANQGSEA. The CDR3 DNA reads TGCAGCGTTGGCACACGAGGCTACGAGCAGTACTTC. Translated: CSVGTRGYEQYF.

The genes are TRBV4-2 and TRBJ2-1, with 10 bases that match TRBD2. CDR3 length: 16 amino acids. CDR1 and CDR2 from the germline V gene are LGHNA and YNFKEQ. Trimming cost V 1 base and J 8 bases; bases outside gene matches: 8. CDR3: CASSQVAGGPGYEQFF. CDR3 DNA: TGTGCCAGCAGCCAAGTAGCGGGGGGCCCGGGGTATGAGCAGTTCTTC.

The V call is TRBV11-2, the J call TRBJ2-7; 11 bases fit TRBD2. V lost 11 bases and J lost 0; bases outside the gene matches: 12. The CDR3 spans 16 residues. Germline CDR1 SGHAT, CDR2 FQNNGV. CDR3 nucleotide sequence: TGTGCCTCCCGACTAGCGGGATGGGGCAACTCCTACGAGCAGTACTTC. Translating it yields CASRLAGWGNSYEQYF. Using reference TRBV11-2 and TRBJ2-7 for the parts outside the CDR3, the full variable domain is EAGVAQSPRYKIIEKRQSVAFWCNPISGHATLYWYQQILGQGPKLLIQFQNNGVVDDSQLPKDRFSAERLKGVDSTLKIQPAKLEDSAVYLCASRLAGWGNSYEQYFGPGTRLTVT.

In its sample, this clone was seen a few times. The chain is built from TRBV6-6 and TRBJ1-2, with TRBD1 identical over 7 bases. CDR3 length equals 14 residues. The ends lost 0 bases at V and 7 bases at J; junction bases unmatched: 5. The germline gives CDR1 MNHNY, CDR2 SVGAGI (reference sequence). DNA of the CDR3: TGTGCCAGCAGTTACTCGCCAGGGGGTTTTGGCTACACCTTC. Its protein is CASSYSPGGFGYTF.

CDR3 DNA: TGCGCCAGCAGCCAAGAGGTCGGAGGGGACTACGAGCAGTACTTC. It encodes CASSQEVGGDYEQYF. The V gene is TRBV4-3, the J gene TRBJ2-7, with D possibly matching TRBD2 (6 bases). The CDR3 runs to 15 residues. The germline gives CDR1 LGHNA, CDR2 YSLEER. Trimming pared 0 bases from V and 3 bases from J, leaving 12 bases between.

This rearrangement joins TRBV19 to TRBJ2-1; a possible D gene is TRBD1 (6 bases). The CDR3 has 17 residues. Trimming removed 5 bases at V and 1 base at J, with 18 bases between. Per germline, CDR1 LNHDA and CDR2 SQIVND (reference sequence). CDR3 nucleotides: TGTGCCAGTAGTGCACCCACAGGGTTTCTGTCCTACAATGAGCAGTTCTTC. Translated: CASSAPTGFLSYNEQFF.

The genes are TRBV7-9 and TRBJ2-1; possibly TRBD2 for D (5 bases). Trimming took 1 base from V and 0 from J, leaving 16 bases between them. The germline CDR1 and CDR2 sequences are SEHNR and FQNEAQ (reference sequence). CDR3 size: 18 residues. The CDR3 coding sequence is TGTGCCAGCAGCTTAGAAAAGGGCGGGTGGAGCTCCTACAATGAGCAGTTCTTC. The encoded protein is CASSLEKGGWSSYNEQFF.

CDR3 residues: CASSLAFGFGIKVDTQYF. The CDR3 region has the DNA TGTGCCAGCAGCTTAGCGTTTGGATTCGGAATTAAGGTCGATACGCAGTATTTT. This chain uses TRBV11-2 with TRBJ2-3; D unclear. The CDR3 length is 18 residues. Per the germline V gene, CDR1 is SGHAT and CDR2 is FQNNGV. The germline V and J ends were trimmed by 1 base and 6 bases, with 23 bases remaining between them.

This chain uses TRBV5-1 with TRBJ1-5; 7 nucleotides align to TRBD1. This CDR3 comprises 15 residues. Germline CDR1 SGHRS, CDR2 YFSETQ. With 4 bases clipped from V and 2 bases from J, the junction kept 6 bases outside the gene matches. CDR3 coding DNA: TGCGCCAGCAGCCTCTCCGGGACAGGCAATCAGCCCCAGCATTTT. It specifies CASSLSGTGNQPQHF.

This clone was recorded a few times. The chain links TRBV6-5 to TRBJ1-4; D may be TRBD1 (6 bases). This CDR3 has 13 amino acids. Germline assignment: CDR1 MNHEY and CDR2 SVGAGI. V gave up 6 bases and J gave up 3 bases, with 8 bases separating them. The CDR3 coding sequence is TGTGCCAGCAGGCAGGGGCCTAATGAAAAACTGTTTTTT. This gives the protein CASRQGPNEKLFF.

The V gene is TRBV7-2, the J gene TRBJ2-1; D remains unclear. Trimming shortened V by 3 bases and J by 10 bases, and 10 bases separated the two germline ends. In germline, CDR1 is SGHTA, CDR2 FQGNSA. The CDR3 has 12 amino acids. CDR3 protein: CASSFGYNEQFF. DNA of the CDR3: TGTGCCAGCAGCTTCGGTTATAACGAGCAGTTCTTC.

V gene TRBV6-5 combines with J gene TRBJ2-5; a weak D match, TRBD2 (6 bases). This CDR3 region has 15 residues. Trimming removed 6 bases at V and 4 bases at J, with 18 bases between. The V gene's germline CDR1 is MNHEY and CDR2 SVGAGI. The CDR3 loop is CASSRRGGVGETQYF. CDR3 nucleotides: TGTGCCAGCAGCCGGCGGGGAGGTGTGGGAGAGACCCAGTACTTC.

The V gene is TRBV28, the J gene TRBJ2-3, with a tentative D call TRBD2 (5 bases). This CDR3 has 14 amino acids. Trimming took 2 bases from V and 0 from J, leaving 6 bases between them. Germline V gene sequence: CDR1 MDHEN, CDR2 SYDVKM. The CDR3: CASSLPGSTDTQYF. Written as DNA, the CDR3 is TGTGCCAGCAGTTTACCGGGAAGCACAGATACGCAGTATTTT.

The chain combines TRBV6-5 with TRBJ1-2; unclear D gene. CDR3 size: 13 residues. V was shortened by 5 bases and J by 4 bases, with 11 bases between the two germline ends. Germline CDR1 MNHEY, CDR2 SVGAGI. The CDR3 coding sequence is TGTGCCAGCAGTGATCGGAAAGGCTATGGCTACACCTTC. Encoded protein: CASSDRKGYGYTF.

The V gene is TRBV7-2, the J gene TRBJ2-1, with D unresolved. Germline loops: CDR1 SGHTA, CDR2 FQGNSA. CDR3 length: 16 residues. The germline V and J ends were trimmed by 2 bases and 5 bases, with 16 bases remaining between them. CDR3 loop: CASSLRAAGANNEQFF. In DNA form, the CDR3 reads TGTGCCAGCAGCTTAAGGGCAGCAGGAGCTAACAATGAGCAGTTCTTC.

This chain uses TRBV4-2 with TRBJ2-5; D gene ambiguous. CDR3 size: 15 residues. V shed 0 bases and J shed 0 bases, with 8 bases lying between them. CDR1 and CDR2 (germline): LGHNA, YNFKEQ. The CDR3 DNA reads as TGTGCCAGCAGCCAAGAAGCGCCTCACCAAGAGACCCAGTACTTC. Amino acid sequence: CASSQEAPHQETQYF.

The chain is built from TRBV6-4 and TRBJ2-3, with 13 bases identical to TRBD2. The length of the CDR3 is 19 residues. V lost 6 bases and J lost 0; bases outside the gene matches: 12. CDR1 is MRHNA and CDR2 is SNTAGT in the germline V gene. The CDR3 nucleotides are TGTGCCAGCAGGAGACTAGCGGGGGGCCAAGGAGCTAGCACAGATACGCAGTATTTT. Its translation: CASRRLAGGQGASTDTQYF.

V is TRBV5-6 and J is TRBJ2-5, with D possibly called TRBD1 or TRBD2 (5 bases each). This CDR3 has 14 residues. Germline V gene sequence: CDR1 SGHDT, CDR2 YYEEEE. The V gene lost 4 bases and the J gene lost 3 bases, with 13 bases spanning the gap. CDR3 DNA: TGTGCCAGCAGCCCCCCCGGGGCAGAAGAGACCCAGTACTTC. Translated: CASSPPGAEETQYF.

By share, this clone ranks as medium-sized. CDR3 residues: CASSTQGGDGYTF. CDR3 coding DNA: TGCGCCAGCAGCACACAGGGGGGAGATGGCTACACCTTC. J is TRBJ1-2 and V is TRBV4-3; 8 bases are shared with TRBD1. Germline lookup yields CDR1 LGHNA and CDR2 YSLEER. J lost 6 bases, V lost 5 bases, and 5 bases had no gene match. There are 13 residues in the CDR3.

This chain connects TRBV2 to TRBJ2-3, with D maybe TRBD1 (6 bases). The germline V gene has CDR1 SNHLY and CDR2 FYNNEI. V was clipped by 8 bases and J by 7 bases, with 19 bases between them. CDR3 size: 14 residues. The CDR3 here is CASREQGPTNTQYF. The CDR3 DNA follows: TGTGCCAGCCGAGAACAGGGCCCCACTAATACGCAGTATTTT.